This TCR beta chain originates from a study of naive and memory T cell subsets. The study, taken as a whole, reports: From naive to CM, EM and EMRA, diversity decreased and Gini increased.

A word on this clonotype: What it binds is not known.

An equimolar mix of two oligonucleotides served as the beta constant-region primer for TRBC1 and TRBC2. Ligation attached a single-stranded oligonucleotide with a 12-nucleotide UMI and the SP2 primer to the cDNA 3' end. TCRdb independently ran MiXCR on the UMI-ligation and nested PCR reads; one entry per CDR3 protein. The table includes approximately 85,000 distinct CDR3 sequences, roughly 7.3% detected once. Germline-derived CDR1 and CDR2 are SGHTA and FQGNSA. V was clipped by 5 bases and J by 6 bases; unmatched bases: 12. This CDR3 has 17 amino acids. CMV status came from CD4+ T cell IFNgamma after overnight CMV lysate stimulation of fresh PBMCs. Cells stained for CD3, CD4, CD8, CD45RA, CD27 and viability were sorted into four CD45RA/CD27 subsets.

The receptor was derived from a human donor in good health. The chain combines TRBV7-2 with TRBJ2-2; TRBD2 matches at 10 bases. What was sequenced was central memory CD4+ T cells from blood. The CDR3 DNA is TGTGCCAGCAGCCCCCGGTCAAGCGGGGGGGCCTCCGGGGAGCTGTTTTTT. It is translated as CASSPRSSGGASGELFF.